The entry that follows covers one T cell receptor beta chain sequence. This specimen comes from a study of OX40 agonist ivuxolimab in advanced cancers. Across the study: Ivuxolimab doses were 0.01, 0.1, 0.3, 1.5, 3 or 10 mg/kg every 2 weeks. Participants could have had prior anti-PD-1, anti-PD-L1 or anti-CTLA-4 therapy, and about 37% had some.

Some clones are missing from TCRdb's copy, which holds only in-frame ones; the method was immunoSEQ multiplex PCR. The table has 50,000 to 65,000 clones, around 93% seen once. Samples of blood were obtained at baseline, on cycle 4 day 1, and on cycle 7 day 1. There are 15 residues in the CDR3. V lost 8 bases, J lost 0 bases, and 16 bases lay in between. CDR1 MNHNS and CDR2 SASEGT come from the germline V gene. The V call is TRBV6-1, the J call TRBJ1-2; D call uncertain. This clonotype was sampled from an adult with an advanced solid tumor such as melanoma, head and neck, liver or kidney cancer. The sample in question was CD4+ or CD8+ T cells sorted from blood, obtained in a trial of the OX40 agonist ivuxolimab. CDR3 DNA: TGTGCCAGCGGGAAGGCCCATGCCGCTAACTATGGCTACACCTTC. Translation: CASGKAHAANYGYTF.